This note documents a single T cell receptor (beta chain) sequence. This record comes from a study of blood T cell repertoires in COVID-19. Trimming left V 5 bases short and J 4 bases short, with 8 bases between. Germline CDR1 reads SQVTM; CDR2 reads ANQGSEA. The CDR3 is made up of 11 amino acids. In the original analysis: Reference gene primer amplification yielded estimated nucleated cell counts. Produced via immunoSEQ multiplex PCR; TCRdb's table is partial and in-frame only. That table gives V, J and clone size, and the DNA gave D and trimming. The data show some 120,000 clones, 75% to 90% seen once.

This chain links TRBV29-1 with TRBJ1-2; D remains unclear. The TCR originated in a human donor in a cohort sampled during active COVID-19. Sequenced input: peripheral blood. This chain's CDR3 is CSVLEGYGYTF. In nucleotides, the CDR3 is TGCAGCGTTCTAGAGGGCTATGGCTACACCTTC.